This T cell receptor (beta chain) stems from a study of control samples from healthy donors and cancer patients (dated by TCRdb to 2018 to 2020). From the cysteine up to the phenylalanine, the CDR3 has a length of 14 residues. Of all the DNA, just the CDR3 is kept, 42 bases in frame from base 1. From the germline V gene (reference sequence), CDR1 is LNHDA and CDR2 is SQIVND. Trimming costs V 8 bases and J 3 bases, and their ends lie 14 bases apart. On this clone itself: The antigen it binds to is not known. Within one base of it there is no much larger clone, and no base qualities were kept.

The library relied on the immunoSEQ multiplex PCR assay. This is the immuneACCESS table as TCRdb keeps it, with only in-frame sequences that have V and J called. A part of the clones is gone; compared with another copy, unresolved V genes explain less than half, and the rest is unexplained. The sample data list about 83,000 clones, and 91% of these were observed just once. The ten largest clones take up less than 20% of the sample. Sequencing was carried out using blood. The rearrangement joined TRBV19 to TRBJ1-5; no D gene can be assigned with confidence. The TCR was taken from a young man in good health. Here is the DNA: TGTGCCAGTCATCTGTGGGGTGCCAATCAGCCCCAGCATTTT. It specifies CASHLWGANQPQHF.